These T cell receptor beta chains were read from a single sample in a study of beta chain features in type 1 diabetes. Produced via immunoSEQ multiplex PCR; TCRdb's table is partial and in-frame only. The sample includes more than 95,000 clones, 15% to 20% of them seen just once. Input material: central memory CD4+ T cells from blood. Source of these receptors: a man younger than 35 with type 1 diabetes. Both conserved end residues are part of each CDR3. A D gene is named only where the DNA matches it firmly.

CDR3 protein: CASSIYRNTEAFF
V gene: TRBV7-2
D gene: .
J gene: TRBJ1-1

CDR3 protein: CASSSRQGANEKLFF
V gene: TRBV7-2
D gene: TRBD1
J gene: TRBJ1-4

CDR3 protein: CASSYLGSSMNTEAFF
V gene: TRBV6-5
D gene: .
J gene: TRBJ1-1

CDR3 protein: CASSEGLASWNEQYF
V gene: TRBV10-2
D gene: .
J gene: TRBJ2-7

CDR3 protein: CASSSLKSGASPLHF
V gene: TRBV7-9
D gene: .
J gene: TRBJ1-6

CDR3 protein: CAWSADRQGTDTQYF
V gene: TRBV30
D gene: .
J gene: TRBJ2-3

CDR3 protein: CASSQDRDSYEQYF
V gene: TRBV7-2
D gene: TRBD1
J gene: TRBJ2-7

CDR3 protein: CAWRPAGGGETQYF
V gene: TRBV30
D gene: TRBD2
J gene: TRBJ2-5

CDR3 protein: CASSSLSGVTDTQYF
V gene: TRBV7-9
D gene: .
J gene: TRBJ2-3

CDR3 protein: CASSEVSNQPQHF
V gene: TRBV6-1
D gene: .
J gene: TRBJ1-5

CDR3 protein: CASRQRGTGPHYNEQFF
V gene: TRBV21-1
D gene: .
J gene: TRBJ2-1

CDR3 protein: CAISESVHPQPYEQYF
V gene: TRBV10-3
D gene: .
J gene: TRBJ2-7

CDR3 protein: CASSPETGDQPQHF
V gene: TRBV18
D gene: TRBD1
J gene: TRBJ1-5

CDR3 protein: CSVGPGGYGYTF
V gene: TRBV29-1
D gene: .
J gene: TRBJ1-2

CDR3 protein: CAWSVWDNTQYF
V gene: TRBV30
D gene: .
J gene: TRBJ2-3

CDR3 protein: CASSPLFRSGETQYF
V gene: TRBV28
D gene: .
J gene: TRBJ2-5

CDR3 protein: CASSPSSGSFNEQFF
V gene: TRBV2
D gene: TRBD2
J gene: TRBJ2-1

CDR3 protein: CASVNPGQGNYGYTF
V gene: TRBV28
D gene: TRBD1
J gene: TRBJ1-2

CDR3 protein: CASSQKTPTSGNGELFF
V gene: TRBV4-1
D gene: TRBD2
J gene: TRBJ2-2

CDR3 protein: CASSVGWTSNYGYTF
V gene: TRBV9
D gene: .
J gene: TRBJ1-2